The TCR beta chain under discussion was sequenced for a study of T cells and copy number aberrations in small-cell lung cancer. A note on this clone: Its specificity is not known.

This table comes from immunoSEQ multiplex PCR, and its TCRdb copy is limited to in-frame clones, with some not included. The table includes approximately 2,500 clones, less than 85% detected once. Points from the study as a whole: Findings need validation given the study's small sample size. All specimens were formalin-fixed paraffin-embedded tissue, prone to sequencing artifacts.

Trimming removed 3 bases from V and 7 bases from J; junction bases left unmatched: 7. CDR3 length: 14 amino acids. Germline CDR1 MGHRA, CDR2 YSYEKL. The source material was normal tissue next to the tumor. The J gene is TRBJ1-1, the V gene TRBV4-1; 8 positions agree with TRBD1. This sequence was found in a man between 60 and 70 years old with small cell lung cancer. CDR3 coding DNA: TGCGCCAGCAGCCAGATGGGACAGGCGATTGAAGCTTTCTTT. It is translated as CASSQMGQAIEAFF.